Only a few counts were recorded for the clone carrying this T cell receptor beta chain. No antigen is known for it. This sample was included in a study of T cell repertoires in cytomegalovirus infection. TCRdb reanalysed the reads using MiXCR and keeps one entry per CDR3 protein. The sample includes around 750,000 distinct CDR3 sequences, approximately 32% of them seen just once. This sequence originates from a human donor in good health (CMV status not recorded). Some clones in this sample may be carry-over from other donors' samples. Sample: cultured CD8+ T cells from PBMCs, taken from culture after CMV antigen stimulation.

CDR3 sequence (DNA): TGCGCCACGGGGCCGGGACATCTCTATGGCTACACCTTC. Protein product: CATGPGHLYGYTF. The chain recombines TRBV10-2 with TRBJ1-2; possible D gene TRBD1, 6 bases. The germline V gene encodes CDR1 WSHSY and CDR2 SAAADI. V lost 10 bases to trimming and J lost 4 bases, with 16 bases between them. This CDR3 contains 13 residues.